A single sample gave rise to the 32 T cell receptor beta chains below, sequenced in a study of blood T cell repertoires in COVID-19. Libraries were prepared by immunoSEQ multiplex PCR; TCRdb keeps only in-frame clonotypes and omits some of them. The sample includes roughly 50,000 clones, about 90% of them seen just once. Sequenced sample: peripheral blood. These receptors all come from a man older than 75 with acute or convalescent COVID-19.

The CDR3 DNA sequence: TGCGCCAGCAGCTTGGAGATGGGCCAGGCCCAAGGCTACACCTTC. This gives the protein CASSLEMGQAQGYTF. The chain employs TRBV5-1 and TRBJ1-2; D not resolved. The ends were cut back, 0 bases at V and 8 bases at J, with 17 bases in the middle. The length of the CDR3 is 15 residues. Germline V gives CDR1 SGHRS, CDR2 YFSETQ.

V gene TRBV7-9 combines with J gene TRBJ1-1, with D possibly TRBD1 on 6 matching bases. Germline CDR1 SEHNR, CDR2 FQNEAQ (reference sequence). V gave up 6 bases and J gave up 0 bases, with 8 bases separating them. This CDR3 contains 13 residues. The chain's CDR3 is CASSWTVNTEAFF. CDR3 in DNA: TGTGCCAGCAGTTGGACAGTGAACACTGAAGCTTTCTTT.

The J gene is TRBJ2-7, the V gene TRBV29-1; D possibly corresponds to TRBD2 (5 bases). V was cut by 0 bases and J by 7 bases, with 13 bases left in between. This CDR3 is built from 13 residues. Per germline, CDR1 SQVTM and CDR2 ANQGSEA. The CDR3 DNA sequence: TGCAGCGTTGAAGACAGTAGCGAGGGTGAGCAGTACTTC. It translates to CSVEDSSEGEQYF.

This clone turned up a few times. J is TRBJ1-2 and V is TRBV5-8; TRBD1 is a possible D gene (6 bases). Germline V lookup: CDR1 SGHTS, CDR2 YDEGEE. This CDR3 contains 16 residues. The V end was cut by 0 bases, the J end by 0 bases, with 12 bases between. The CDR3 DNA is TGTGCCAGCAGCTTGGAACAGGGCCCCACTAACTATGGCTACACCTTC. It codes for CASSLEQGPTNYGYTF. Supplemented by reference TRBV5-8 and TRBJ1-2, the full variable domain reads EAGVTQSPTHLIKTRGQQATLRCSPISGHTSVYWYQQALGLGLQFLLWYDEGEERNRGNFPPRFSGRQFPNYSSELNVNALELEDSALYLCASSLEQGPTNYGYTFGSGTRLTVV.

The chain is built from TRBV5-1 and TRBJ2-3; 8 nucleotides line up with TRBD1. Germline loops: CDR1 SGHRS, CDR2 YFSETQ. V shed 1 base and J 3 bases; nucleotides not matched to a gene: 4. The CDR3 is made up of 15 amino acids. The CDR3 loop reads CASSLPQGATDTQYF. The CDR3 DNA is TGCGCCAGCAGCTTGCCCCAGGGGGCAACAGATACGCAGTATTTT.

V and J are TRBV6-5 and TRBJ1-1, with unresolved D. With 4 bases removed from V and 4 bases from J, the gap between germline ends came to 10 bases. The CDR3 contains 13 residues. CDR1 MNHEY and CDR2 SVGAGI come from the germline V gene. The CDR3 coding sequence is TGTGCCAGCAGTTCCTCGGCTAGCACTGAAGCTTTCTTT. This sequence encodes CASSSSASTEAFF.

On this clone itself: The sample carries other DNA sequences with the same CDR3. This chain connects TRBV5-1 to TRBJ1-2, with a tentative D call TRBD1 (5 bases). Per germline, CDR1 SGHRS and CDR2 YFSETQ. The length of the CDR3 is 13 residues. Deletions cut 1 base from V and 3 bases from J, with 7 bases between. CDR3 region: CASSLSGDYGYTF. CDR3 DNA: TGCGCCAGCAGCTTGTCGGGGGACTATGGCTACACCTTC.

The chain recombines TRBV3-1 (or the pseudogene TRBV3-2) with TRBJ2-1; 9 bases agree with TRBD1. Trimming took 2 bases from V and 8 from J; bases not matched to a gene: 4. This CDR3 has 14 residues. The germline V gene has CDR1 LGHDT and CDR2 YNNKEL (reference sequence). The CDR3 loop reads CASSQWDRAHEQFF. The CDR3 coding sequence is TGTGCCAGCAGCCAATGGGACAGGGCCCATGAGCAGTTCTTC.

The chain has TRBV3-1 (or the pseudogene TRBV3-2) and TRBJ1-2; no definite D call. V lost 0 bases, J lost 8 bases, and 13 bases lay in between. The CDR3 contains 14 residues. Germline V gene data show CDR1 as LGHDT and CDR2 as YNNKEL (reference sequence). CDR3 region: CASSQDGQVKGYTF. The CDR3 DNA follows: TGTGCCAGCAGCCAAGATGGGCAGGTAAAGGGCTACACCTTC.

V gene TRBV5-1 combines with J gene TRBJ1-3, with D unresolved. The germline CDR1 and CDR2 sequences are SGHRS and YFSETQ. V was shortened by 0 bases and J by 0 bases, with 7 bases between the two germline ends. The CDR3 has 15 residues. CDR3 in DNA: TGCGCCAGCAGCTTGGGACTTATCTCTGGAAACACCATATATTTT. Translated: CASSLGLISGNTIYF.

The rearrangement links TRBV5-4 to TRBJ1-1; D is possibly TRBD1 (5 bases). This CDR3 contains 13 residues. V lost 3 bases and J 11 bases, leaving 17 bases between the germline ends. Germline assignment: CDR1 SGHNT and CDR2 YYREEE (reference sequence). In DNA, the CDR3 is TGTGCCAGCAGCTGGGGGACTCCCCTTAAGGCTTTCTTT. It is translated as CASSWGTPLKAFF.

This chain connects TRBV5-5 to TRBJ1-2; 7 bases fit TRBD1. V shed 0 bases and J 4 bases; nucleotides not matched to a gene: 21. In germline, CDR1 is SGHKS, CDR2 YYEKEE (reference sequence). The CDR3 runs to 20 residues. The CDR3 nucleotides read TGTGCCAGCAGCTTGGGGCCTTCCGGGACAGAGGGCGGTTCGGGCTATGGCTACACCTTC. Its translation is CASSLGPSGTEGGSGYGYTF.

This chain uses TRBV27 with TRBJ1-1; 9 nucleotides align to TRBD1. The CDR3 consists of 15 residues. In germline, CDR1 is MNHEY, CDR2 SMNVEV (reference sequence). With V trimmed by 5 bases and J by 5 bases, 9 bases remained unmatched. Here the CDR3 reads CASSEQGARGTEAFF. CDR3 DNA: TGTGCCAGCAGTGAACAGGGGGCGCGGGGTACTGAAGCTTTCTTT.

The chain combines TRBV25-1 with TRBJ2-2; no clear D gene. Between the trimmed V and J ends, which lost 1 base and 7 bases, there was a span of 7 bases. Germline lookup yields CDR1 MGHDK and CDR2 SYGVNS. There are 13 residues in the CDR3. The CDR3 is CASSEFTGGELFF. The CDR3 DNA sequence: TGTGCCAGCAGTGAATTTACGGGCGGGGAGCTGTTTTTT.

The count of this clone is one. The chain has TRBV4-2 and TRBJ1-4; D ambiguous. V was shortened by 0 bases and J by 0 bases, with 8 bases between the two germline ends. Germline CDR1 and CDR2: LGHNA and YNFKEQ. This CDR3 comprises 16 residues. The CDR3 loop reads CASSQDTGTTNEKLFF. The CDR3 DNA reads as TGTGCCAGCAGCCAAGATACGGGGACAACTAATGAAAAACTGTTTTTT.

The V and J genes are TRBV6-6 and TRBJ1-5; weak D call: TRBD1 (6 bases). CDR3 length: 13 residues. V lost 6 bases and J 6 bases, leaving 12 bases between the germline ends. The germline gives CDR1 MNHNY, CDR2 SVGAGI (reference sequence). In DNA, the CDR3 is TGTGCCAGCAGAAACAGACAGGTTCAGCCCCAGCATTTT. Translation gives CASRNRQVQPQHF.

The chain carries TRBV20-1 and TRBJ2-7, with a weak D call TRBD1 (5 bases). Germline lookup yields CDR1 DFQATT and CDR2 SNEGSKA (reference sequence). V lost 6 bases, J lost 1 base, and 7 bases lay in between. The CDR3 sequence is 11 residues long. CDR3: CSAQGSYEQYF. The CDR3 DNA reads TGCAGTGCCCAGGGTTCCTACGAGCAGTACTTC.

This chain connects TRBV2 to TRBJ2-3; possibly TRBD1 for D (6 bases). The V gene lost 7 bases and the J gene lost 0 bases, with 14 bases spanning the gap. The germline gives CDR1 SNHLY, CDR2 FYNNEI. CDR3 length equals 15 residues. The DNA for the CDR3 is TGTGCCAGCACCGAAGGACAGATCAGCACAGATACGCAGTATTTT. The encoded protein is CASTEGQISTDTQYF.

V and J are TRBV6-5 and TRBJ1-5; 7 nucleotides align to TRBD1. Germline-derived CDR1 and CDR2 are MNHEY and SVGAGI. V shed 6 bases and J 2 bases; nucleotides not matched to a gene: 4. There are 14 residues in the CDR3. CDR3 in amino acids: CASSLDRGNQPQHF. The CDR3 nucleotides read TGTGCCAGCAGCCTCGACAGGGGCAATCAGCCCCAGCATTTT.

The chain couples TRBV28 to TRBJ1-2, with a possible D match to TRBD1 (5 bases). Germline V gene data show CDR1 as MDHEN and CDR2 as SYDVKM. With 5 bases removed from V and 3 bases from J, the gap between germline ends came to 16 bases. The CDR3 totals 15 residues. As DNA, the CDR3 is TGTGCCAGCAGTCCCAATCAGGGTTTTTACTATGGCTACACCTTC. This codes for CASSPNQGFYYGYTF.

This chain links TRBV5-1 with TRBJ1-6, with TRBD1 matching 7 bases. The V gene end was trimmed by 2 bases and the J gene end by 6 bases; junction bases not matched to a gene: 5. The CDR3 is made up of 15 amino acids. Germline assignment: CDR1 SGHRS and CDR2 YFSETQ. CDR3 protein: CASSLLQGGNSPLHF. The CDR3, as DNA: TGCGCCAGCAGCTTACTCCAGGGGGGTAATTCACCCCTCCACTTT.

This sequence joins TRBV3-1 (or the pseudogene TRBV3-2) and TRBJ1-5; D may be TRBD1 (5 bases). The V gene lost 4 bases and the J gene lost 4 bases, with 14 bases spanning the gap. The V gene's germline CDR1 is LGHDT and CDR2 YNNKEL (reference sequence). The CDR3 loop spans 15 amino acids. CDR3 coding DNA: TGTGCCAGCAGCCCAGCTTGGGGGGAGAATCAGCCCCAGCATTTT. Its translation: CASSPAWGENQPQHF.

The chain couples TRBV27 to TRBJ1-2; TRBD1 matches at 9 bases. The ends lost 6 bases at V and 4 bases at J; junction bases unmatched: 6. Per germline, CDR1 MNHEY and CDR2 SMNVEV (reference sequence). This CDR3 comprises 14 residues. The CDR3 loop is CASRTTGGGYGYTF. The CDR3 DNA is TGTGCCAGCAGGACCACAGGGGGCGGCTATGGCTACACCTTC.

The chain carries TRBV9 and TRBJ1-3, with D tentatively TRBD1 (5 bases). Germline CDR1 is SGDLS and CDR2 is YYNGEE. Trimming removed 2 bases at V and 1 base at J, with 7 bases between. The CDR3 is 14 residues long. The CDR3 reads CASSVQGSGNTIYF. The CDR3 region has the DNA TGTGCCAGCAGCGTCCAGGGATCTGGAAACACCATATATTTT.

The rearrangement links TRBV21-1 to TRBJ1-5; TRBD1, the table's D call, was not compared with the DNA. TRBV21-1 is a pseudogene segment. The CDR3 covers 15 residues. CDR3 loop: CASSKGVADYQPQHF. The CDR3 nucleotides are TGTGCCAGCAGCAAAGGTGTGGCAGATTATCAGCCCCAGCATTTT.

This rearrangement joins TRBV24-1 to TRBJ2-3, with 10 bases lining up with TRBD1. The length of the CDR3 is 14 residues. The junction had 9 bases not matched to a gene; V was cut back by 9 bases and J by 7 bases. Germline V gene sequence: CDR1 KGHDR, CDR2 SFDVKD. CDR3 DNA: TGTGCCACCGCCGGACAGGGGGACAGGAATACGCAGTATTTT. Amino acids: CATAGQGDRNTQYF.

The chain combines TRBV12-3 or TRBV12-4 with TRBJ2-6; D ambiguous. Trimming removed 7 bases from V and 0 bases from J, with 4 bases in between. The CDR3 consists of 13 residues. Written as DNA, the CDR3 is TGTGCCAGCACCAGCTCTGGGGCCAACGTCCTGACTTTC. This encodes CASTSSGANVLTF.

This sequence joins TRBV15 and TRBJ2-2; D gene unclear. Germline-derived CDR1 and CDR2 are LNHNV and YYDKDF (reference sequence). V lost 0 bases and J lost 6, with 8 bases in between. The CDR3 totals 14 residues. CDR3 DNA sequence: TGTGCCACCAGCAGAGATGTGAGGTCCGGGGAGCTGTTTTTT. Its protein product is CATSRDVRSGELFF. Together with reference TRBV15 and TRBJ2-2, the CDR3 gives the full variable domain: DAMVIQNPRYQVTQFGKPVTLSCSQTLNHNVMYWYQQKSSQAPKLLFHYYDKDFNNEADTPDNFQSRRPNTSFCFLDIRSPGLGDTAMYLCATSRDVRSGELFFGEGSRLTVL.

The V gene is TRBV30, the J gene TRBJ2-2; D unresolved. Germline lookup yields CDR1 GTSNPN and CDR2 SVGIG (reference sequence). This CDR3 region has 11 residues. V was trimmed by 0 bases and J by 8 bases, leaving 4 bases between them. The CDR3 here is CAWSVLGELFF. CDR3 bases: TGTGCCTGGAGTGTACTGGGGGAGCTGTTTTTT.

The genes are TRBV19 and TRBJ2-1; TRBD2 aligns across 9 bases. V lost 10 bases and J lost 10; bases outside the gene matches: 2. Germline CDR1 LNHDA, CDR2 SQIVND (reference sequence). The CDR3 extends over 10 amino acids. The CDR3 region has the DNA TGTGCCACCGGACTAGCGGAGCAGTTCTTC. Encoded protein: CATGLAEQFF.

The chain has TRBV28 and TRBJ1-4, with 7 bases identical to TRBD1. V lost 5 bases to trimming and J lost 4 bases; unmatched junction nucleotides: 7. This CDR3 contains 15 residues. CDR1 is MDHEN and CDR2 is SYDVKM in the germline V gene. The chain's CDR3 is CASSPRGRDNEKLFF. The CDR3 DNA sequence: TGTGCCAGCAGTCCTAGGGGGCGCGATAATGAAAAACTGTTTTTT.

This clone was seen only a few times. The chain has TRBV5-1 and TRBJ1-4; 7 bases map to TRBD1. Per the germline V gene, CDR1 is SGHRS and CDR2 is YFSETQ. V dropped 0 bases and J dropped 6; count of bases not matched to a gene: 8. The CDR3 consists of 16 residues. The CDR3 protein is CASSLATGAGDEKLFF. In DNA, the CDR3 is TGCGCCAGCAGCTTGGCCACAGGGGCCGGGGATGAAAAACTGTTTTTT.